These 17 T cell receptor beta chains were sequenced from one sample in a study of blood T cell repertoires in COVID-19. Using immunoSEQ multiplex PCR, the repertoire was profiled, and TCRdb retains in-frame clones only, with some absent. In the table there are 360,000 or so clones, approximately 89% of which are singletons. The sample taken for sequencing was peripheral blood. Source of these receptors: a woman in her sixties with COVID-19, enrolled during active disease.

The rearrangement joins TRBV4-1 to TRBJ2-3; 10 nucleotides line up with TRBD2. The CDR3 loop spans 19 amino acids. CDR1 MGHRA and CDR2 YSYEKL come from the germline V gene. Trimming took 1 base from V and 5 from J; bases not matched to a gene: 15. CDR3 loop: CASSQGSGRGPTIGDTQYF. CDR3 bases: TGCGCCAGCAGCCAAGGGAGCGGGAGGGGACCTACTATAGGAGATACGCAGTATTTT.

This clone has a single count. The chain is built from TRBV19 and TRBJ2-7; TRBD1 is a possible D gene (6 bases). The germline gives CDR1 LNHDA, CDR2 SQIVND (reference sequence). V lost 5 bases and J lost 4, with 12 bases in between. This CDR3 has 13 amino acids. In DNA form, the CDR3 reads TGTGCCAGTAGTTTTGGACAGAAGTACGAGCAGTACTTC. This translates into CASSFGQKYEQYF.

The chain joins TRBV2 to TRBJ2-2; D perhaps matches TRBD2 (5 bases). The CDR3 consists of 14 residues. Trimming took 6 bases from V and 6 from J, leaving 14 bases between them. The germline V gene encodes CDR1 SNHLY and CDR2 FYNNEI. CDR3 bases: TGTGCCAGCAGGGTAACTAGGACCGCCGGGGAGCTGTTTTTT. It yields the protein CASRVTRTAGELFF. Supplemented by reference TRBV2 and TRBJ2-2, the full variable domain reads EPEVTQTPSHQVTQMGQEVILRCVPISNHLYFYWYRQILGQKVEFLVSFYNNEISEKSEIFDDQFSVERPDGSNFTLKIRSTKLEDSAMYFCASRVTRTAGELFFGEGSRLTVL.

The chain employs TRBV9 and TRBJ1-1; no firm D call. This CDR3 has 14 residues. With 3 bases removed from V and 4 bases from J, the gap between germline ends came to 13 bases. The germline V gene has CDR1 SGDLS and CDR2 YYNGEE. In nucleotides, the CDR3 is TGTGCCAGCAGCGCGAGGGTATTGGGCACTGAAGCTTTCTTT. It translates to CASSARVLGTEAFF.

Note on this clone: Additional DNA sequences in this sample encode the identical CDR3. J is TRBJ1-5 and V is TRBV18; D is unresolved. Germline V gives CDR1 KGHSH, CDR2 LQKENI. V shed 2 bases and J shed 1 base, with 3 bases lying between them. The CDR3 extends over 13 amino acids. CDR3 nucleotides: TGTGCCAGCTCACCAAGCAGCAATCAGCCCCAGCATTTT. Protein: CASSPSSNQPQHF.

The chain carries TRBV6-5 and TRBJ2-7, with 11 bases aligning to TRBD1. This CDR3 has 14 amino acids. Trimming cost V 6 bases and J 4 bases; bases outside gene matches: 5. CDR1 and CDR2 from the germline V gene are MNHEY and SVGAGI. CDR3 sequence: CASRSGTGGYEQYF. The CDR3, as DNA: TGTGCCAGCAGATCCGGGACAGGGGGATACGAGCAGTACTTC.

The sample holds one count of this clone. This chain uses TRBV28 with TRBJ2-7; perhaps TRBD1 as D (6 bases). V lost 4 bases and J lost 5, with 15 bases in between. The CDR3 is 14 residues long. In germline, CDR1 is MDHEN, CDR2 SYDVKM. CDR3 sequence: CASSSERTGNEQYF. The CDR3 region has the DNA TGTGCCAGCAGTTCCGAACGCACAGGGAACGAGCAGTACTTC.

V is TRBV7-8 and J is TRBJ1-2, with 7 bases lining up with TRBD1. Germline V gene data show CDR1 as SGHVS and CDR2 as FQNEAQ. CDR3 length equals 12 residues. The junction had 4 bases not matched to a gene; V was cut back by 5 bases and J by 7 bases. This CDR3 is CASSIYRGGYTF. The CDR3 DNA reads TGTGCCAGCAGCATCTACAGGGGTGGCTACACCTTC.

This chain connects TRBV5-1 to TRBJ2-5; D remains unclear. The CDR3 runs to 15 residues. Germline assignment: CDR1 SGHRS and CDR2 YFSETQ. Trimming stripped 0 bases from V and 5 bases from J, with 14 bases between. CDR3 amino acids: CASSLVPGSSETQYF. The DNA for the CDR3 is TGCGCCAGCAGCTTGGTTCCCGGGTCGTCGGAGACCCAGTACTTC.

As concerns this clone: The sample contains more than one DNA sequence encoding this CDR3. This chain connects TRBV11-2 to TRBJ1-2, with 8 bases fitting TRBD1. The CDR3 extends over 13 amino acids. In germline, CDR1 is SGHAT, CDR2 FQNNGV. V lost 5 bases to trimming and J lost 4 bases; unmatched junction nucleotides: 3. Here the CDR3 DNA reads TGTGCCAGCAGCCCAGGGGGCAGCTATGGCTACACCTTC. This codes for CASSPGGSYGYTF. The variable domain in full, completed from reference TRBV11-2 and TRBJ1-2, reads EAGVAQSPRYKIIEKRQSVAFWCNPISGHATLYWYQQILGQGPKLLIQFQNNGVVDDSQLPKDRFSAERLKGVDSTLKIQPAKLEDSAVYLCASSPGGSYGYTFGSGTRLTVV.

The chain recombines TRBV19 with TRBJ2-1, with D perhaps TRBD2 (6 bases). Germline CDR1 LNHDA, CDR2 SQIVND (reference sequence). V gave up 6 bases and J gave up 6 bases, with 15 bases separating them. CDR3 size: 14 residues. The CDR3 spells CASRLRGSLNEQFF. CDR3 DNA: TGTGCCAGTAGACTTCGGGGGAGCCTCAATGAGCAGTTCTTC.

V gene TRBV2 combines with J gene TRBJ1-5, with 10 bases lining up with TRBD1. Germline CDR1 is SNHLY and CDR2 is FYNNEI. The CDR3 is 15 amino acids. J gave up 3 bases and V 6 bases, and 5 bases lay outside the gene matches. This CDR3 reads CASRSDRGPNQPQHF. The DNA of the CDR3 is TGTGCCAGCAGATCAGACAGGGGGCCCAATCAGCCCCAGCATTTT. Combining the CDR3 with reference TRBV2 and TRBJ1-5 gives the whole variable domain EPEVTQTPSHQVTQMGQEVILRCVPISNHLYFYWYRQILGQKVEFLVSFYNNEISEKSEIFDDQFSVERPDGSNFTLKIRSTKLEDSAMYFCASRSDRGPNQPQHFGDGTRLSIL.

In regard to this clone: Other DNA sequences within the sample encode an identical CDR3. V gene TRBV5-1 combines with J gene TRBJ1-1; TRBD1 agrees at 7 bases. CDR3 size: 13 residues. The ends lost 0 bases at V and 4 bases at J; junction bases unmatched: 0. CDR1 is SGHRS, CDR2 YFSETQ, per germline. The CDR3 DNA is TGCGCCAGCAGCTTGGACAGGGGCACTGAAGCTTTCTTT. This codes for CASSLDRGTEAFF.

This clone was observed a few times. The J gene is TRBJ1-6, the V gene TRBV2; 8 bases agree with TRBD1. The ends lost 10 bases at V and 7 bases at J; junction bases unmatched: 9. The length of the CDR3 is 14 residues. Germline CDR1 SNHLY, CDR2 FYNNEI. The CDR3 DNA follows: TGTGCCACCCGACAGGGGAGTGGAAATTCACCCCTCCACTTT. Protein product: CATRQGSGNSPLHF.

The genes are TRBV5-1 and TRBJ1-1; 8 bases are shared with TRBD1. Germline V gene sequence: CDR1 SGHRS, CDR2 YFSETQ. The V and J ends lost 3 bases and 5 bases, in that order; junction bases with no gene match: 15. There are 17 residues in the CDR3. The CDR3 reads CASSSQPLGQGGTEAFF. CDR3 DNA sequence: TGCGCCAGCAGCTCTCAACCCCTAGGACAGGGCGGAACTGAAGCTTTCTTT.

The CDR3: CAWSRVVGGTGELFF. For the CDR3, the DNA is TGTGCCTGGAGTAGAGTAGTAGGGGGCACCGGGGAGCTGTTTTTT. The chain has TRBV30 and TRBJ2-2, with a tentative D call TRBD1 (6 bases). The CDR3 runs 15 residues. In germline, CDR1 is GTSNPN, CDR2 SVGIG (reference sequence). V lost 2 bases and J lost 4, with 14 bases in between.

The chain uses TRBV9 and TRBJ1-2; D unclear. V was pared by 1 base and J by 8 bases, with 18 bases between. CDR3 length: 15 amino acids. Per germline, CDR1 SGDLS and CDR2 YYNGEE. The CDR3 protein is CASSVSGRELGGYTF. The CDR3 region has the DNA TGTGCCAGCAGCGTATCGGGAAGGGAGCTGGGGGGCTACACCTTC.